Detailed here is one T cell receptor beta chain. Per the original methods: Amplified reference gene primers provided the basis for estimating nucleated cell counts. Method: immunoSEQ multiplex PCR; TCRdb's copy keeps in-frame clones and lacks some. That table gives V, J and clone size, and the DNA gave D and trimming. The data hold about 260,000 clones, with about 87% observed a single time. While infection was still active, Seattle patients were enrolled and then followed longitudinally. These data belong to a study of blood T cell repertoires in COVID-19. Looking at the study overall: Samples taken during acute and convalescent COVID-19 were collected in the United States, Italy and Spain. The analysed material was cDNA or gDNA that came from T cells, B-cell-depleted T cells, or PBMCs.

This CDR3 is 15 amino acids long. The V end was cut by 3 bases, the J end by 6 bases, with 19 bases between. Germline V gives CDR1 SGHRS, CDR2 YFSETQ. The source is a woman in her sixties or seventies with COVID-19, enrolled during active disease. This chain links TRBV5-1 with TRBJ2-7; D is possibly TRBD1 (6 bases). Material for sequencing was peripheral blood. CDR3 sequence reads: CASSSPGQALLEQYF. DNA for the CDR3: TGCGCCAGCAGCTCTCCGGGACAAGCGCTCCTCGAGCAGTACTTC.